This T cell receptor beta chain is from a study of blood T cell repertoires in COVID-19. Study-level background: Sites across the United States, Italy and Spain contributed samples from acute and convalescent COVID-19. Sources were T cells, B-cell-depleted T cells, or PBMCs; the material itself was cDNA or gDNA.

In the study's own analysis: Researchers report that nucleated cell counts were estimated from reference gene primer amplification. Clones were sequenced by immunoSEQ multiplex PCR, and TCRdb holds only the in-frame ones, with some missing. D and trimming come from the DNA, and the V and J calls and clone size come from that table. The table has 72,000 or so clones, approximately 79% seen once. The length of the CDR3 is 16 residues. The germline V gene has CDR1 LNHDA and CDR2 SQIVND (reference sequence). The ends lost 5 bases at V and 1 base at J; junction bases unmatched: 9. Sequencing was carried out using peripheral blood. V is TRBV19 and J is TRBJ1-2; 8 nucleotides match TRBD1. This receptor was taken from a man older than 75 with active COVID-19. The CDR3 coding sequence is TGTGCCAGTAGTCCCGGGACAGGCGTCAATAACTATGGCTACACCTTC. It is translated as CASSPGTGVNNYGYTF.